Presented here are 13 T cell receptor beta chains from one specimen sequenced in a study of OX40 agonist ivuxolimab in advanced cancers. Library preparation was by the immunoSEQ multiplex PCR assay. TCRdb's version of the immuneACCESS table is confined to in-frame rearrangements and falls short of the full clone set. An unresolved V gene accounts for under half of the shortfall where checked; the remainder is of unknown origin. In this sample the table shows 12,000 or so clones, roughly 84% of which occur a single time. The ten largest clones take up approximately 32% of the sample. The sequenced sample was CD4+ or CD8+ T cells sorted from blood, obtained in a trial of the OX40 agonist ivuxolimab. The receptors come from an adult with an advanced solid tumor such as melanoma, head and neck, liver or kidney cancer.

This chain connects TRBV28 to TRBJ2-2; the match to TRBD2 covers 10 bases. Germline V gene sequence: CDR1 MDHEN, CDR2 SYDVKM. This CDR3 is 19 amino acids long. Trimming cost V 2 bases and J 6 bases; bases outside gene matches: 15. The CDR3 DNA reads TGTGCCAGCAGTTTAGAGGCCGGGGTTAGCGGGAGGCCGTCCGGGGAGCTGTTTTTT. It encodes CASSLEAGVSGRPSGELFF.

The CDR3 sequence: CSVRGLAGGPSYEQYF. CDR3 nucleotide sequence: TGCAGCGTTCGCGGACTAGCGGGAGGGCCGTCCTACGAGCAGTACTTC. V gene TRBV29-1 combines with J gene TRBJ2-7; 15 bases are shared with TRBD2. The CDR3 is made up of 16 amino acids. CDR1 is SQVTM, CDR2 ANQGSEA, per germline. The V segment lost 5 bases and the J segment 1 base; nucleotides outside the gene matches: 6.

The genes are TRBV4-1 and TRBJ1-5, with D uncertain. There are 15 residues in the CDR3. The V gene's germline CDR1 is MGHRA and CDR2 YSYEKL. V was cut by 2 bases and J by 0 bases, with 8 bases left in between. The CDR3: CASSQTEVSNQPQHF. CDR3 sequence (DNA): TGCGCCAGCAGCCAAACGGAGGTTAGCAATCAGCCCCAGCATTTT.

V gene TRBV7-8 combines with J gene TRBJ2-7, with 10 bases aligning to TRBD2. With V trimmed by 5 bases and J by 7 bases, 5 bases remained unmatched. The CDR3 covers 13 residues. Germline CDR1 and CDR2: SGHVS and FQNEAQ. The CDR3 region has the DNA TGTGCCAGCAGCCTCAGCGGGAGGGATGAGCAGTACTTC. Protein product: CASSLSGRDEQYF.

By frequency in the sample, this clone is medium-sized. The chain has TRBV19 and TRBJ2-5; D unclear. Germline V gives CDR1 LNHDA, CDR2 SQIVND (reference sequence). The ends were cut back, 7 bases at V and 5 bases at J, with 8 bases in the middle. The CDR3 is 11 amino acids. CDR3 residues: CASKTGETQYF. The CDR3 DNA is TGTGCCAGTAAGACCGGCGAGACCCAGTACTTC.

This CDR3 reads CASSLDREEQYF. The CDR3 bases are TGTGCCAGCAGCCTGGACAGGGAAGAGCAGTACTTC. The chain recombines TRBV7-4 with TRBJ2-7, with TRBD1 matching over 8 bases. V shed 5 bases and J 7 bases; nucleotides not matched to a gene: 4. Germline-derived CDR1 and CDR2 are SGHVT and SQSDAQ. This CDR3 is 12 amino acids long.

This chain links TRBV6-5 with TRBJ1-2; D may be TRBD1 (6 bases). The germline V and J ends were trimmed by 0 bases and 8 bases, with 10 bases remaining between them. The CDR3 is 13 residues long. Germline V gene lookup returns CDR1 MNHEY and CDR2 SVGAGI. CDR3 bases: TGTGCCAGCAGTTACTCAACAGGGTACGGCTACACCTTC. It is translated as CASSYSTGYGYTF.

V gene TRBV14 combines with J gene TRBJ2-3; D uncertain. The CDR3 sequence is 11 residues long. From germline, CDR1 is SGHDN and CDR2 FVKESK. V lost 2 bases to trimming and J lost 7 bases, with 4 bases between them. As DNA, the CDR3 is TGTGCCAGCAGCCAACTCAATACGCAGTATTTT. Encoded protein: CASSQLNTQYF.

This chain connects TRBV7-9 to TRBJ2-3; D uncertain. From germline, CDR1 is SEHNR and CDR2 FQNEAQ (reference sequence). This CDR3 contains 13 residues. The V and J ends lost 4 bases and 2 bases respectively, with 7 bases between them. The CDR3 is CASSSAITDTQYF. CDR3 bases: TGTGCCAGCAGCTCAGCTATCACAGATACGCAGTATTTT.

V gene TRBV28 combines with J gene TRBJ1-2; 7 positions match TRBD1. After removal of 7 bases from V and 3 bases from J, the junction contained 2 bases not matched to a gene. Per the germline V gene, CDR1 is MDHEN and CDR2 is SYDVKM. The CDR3 extends over 12 amino acids. The CDR3 nucleotides are TGTGCCAGCAAAACAGGGGACTATGGCTACACCTTC. This gives the protein CASKTGDYGYTF.

The chain couples TRBV4-1 to TRBJ2-1; D gene uncertain. Germline CDR1 is MGHRA and CDR2 is YSYEKL. Trimming stripped 0 bases from V and 5 bases from J, with 11 bases between. CDR3 size: 15 residues. CDR3 DNA sequence: TGCGCCAGCAGCCAAGAGGGATCGCCCCACAATGAGCAGTTCTTC. It yields the protein CASSQEGSPHNEQFF.

The DNA of the CDR3 is TGTGCCAGCTCACCACAGACAGGCCGCTACAATGAGCAGTTCTTC. Amino acid sequence: CASSPQTGRYNEQFF. The chain couples TRBV18 to TRBJ2-1; perhaps TRBD1 as D (6 bases). Trimming removed 1 base at V and 3 bases at J, with 10 bases between. This CDR3 spans 15 amino acids. Germline V CDR1 and CDR2: KGHSH, LQKENI.

A single count supports this clone. The chain employs TRBV2 and TRBJ2-5, with no clear D. Trimming removed 4 bases from V and 1 base from J, with 7 bases in between. The CDR3 has 13 residues. Germline-derived CDR1 and CDR2 are SNHLY and FYNNEI. CDR3 in DNA: TGTGCCAGCAGTGGGAGTGTCCAAGAGACCCAGTACTTC. Its translation is CASSGSVQETQYF.